The entry below gives a single TCR beta chain sequence along with its context. This CDR3 spans 15 amino acids. CDR1 is MDHEN and CDR2 is SYDVKM in the germline V gene. V was pared by 6 bases and J by 4 bases, with 16 bases between. The data belong to a study of T cell responses to AZD1222 COVID-19 vaccine. Repertoires were generated with immunoSEQ multiplex PCR, while TCRdb's copy carries only in-frame clones and drops some. The sample shows approximately 150,000 clones, approximately 92% of them seen only once. This TCR derives from an adult in good health. The rearrangement joins TRBV28 to TRBJ1-5, with a possible D match to TRBD1 (5 bases). The sequencing used peripheral blood, collected on day 0 of AZD1222 vaccination. The CDR3 bases are TGTGCCAGCAGGCCCGGGACTGCGTTTAATCAGCCCCAGCATTTT. This sequence encodes CASRPGTAFNQPQHF.